This T cell receptor (beta chain) was found in a study of OX40 agonist ivuxolimab in advanced cancers. Some clones are missing from TCRdb's copy, which holds only in-frame ones; the method was immunoSEQ multiplex PCR. The data show around 16,000 clones, 81% seen once. Points from the study as a whole: With doses of 0.1 to 3.0 mg/kg, CD4+ and CD8+ blood T cells had undergone clonal expansion by week 6.

The CDR3 length is 11 residues. V lost 7 bases, J lost 4 bases, and 4 bases lay in between. The germline V gene has CDR1 SNHLY and CDR2 FYNNEI. As regards this clone: Its antigen is currently unknown.

This clonotype was sampled from an adult with an advanced solid tumor such as melanoma, head and neck, liver or kidney cancer. The sample was CD4+ or CD8+ T cells sorted from blood, taken in a trial of the OX40 agonist ivuxolimab. The V call is TRBV2, the J call TRBJ2-2; D not certain. The CDR3 bases are TGTGCCAGCACGCCCACCGGGGAGCTGTTTTTT. Protein sequence: CASTPTGELFF. The full variable domain, its missing parts supplied by reference TRBV2 and TRBJ2-2, is EPEVTQTPSHQVTQMGQEVILRCVPISNHLYFYWYRQILGQKVEFLVSFYNNEISEKSEIFDDQFSVERPDGSNFTLKIRSTKLEDSAMYFCASTPTGELFFGEGSRLTVL.